This T cell receptor beta chain is from a study of blood T cells in healthy people across ages. There are 15 residues in the CDR3. Per germline, CDR1 ENHRY and CDR2 SYGVKD. V lost 4 bases, J lost 6 bases, and 9 bases stayed unmatched. The second PCR ran roughly 6 to 12 cycles with a sample-barcoded 5' primer and J-beta primers. TCRdb re-analysed the 5' RACE reads in MiXCR, keeping a single row per CDR3 protein. Among under 1,000,000 distinct CDR3 sequences, 35% to 40% were seen once, and the ten largest hold roughly 13%. As concerns this clonotype: Its antigen is unknown.

Points from the study as a whole: Total diversity from one million sequenced T cells was likely underestimated.

The gene calls are TRBV10-3 and TRBJ2-3; 8 bases map to TRBD2. The clonotype originates from a man younger than 35 in good health. Sequencing was performed on blood. CDR3 amino acids: CAISGTSPPGDTQYF. DNA for the CDR3: TGTGCCATCAGTGGGACTAGCCCACCGGGGGATACGCAGTATTTT.